The 32 T cell receptor beta chains below come from one sample, sequenced in a study of blood T cell repertoires in COVID-19. Produced via immunoSEQ multiplex PCR; TCRdb's table is partial and in-frame only. Of 100,000 to 150,000 clones in the sample, more than 80% were seen once. The sample taken for sequencing was peripheral blood. Source of these receptors: an elderly woman with COVID-19, enrolled during active disease.

The V call is TRBV19, the J call TRBJ2-5; no clear D gene. Trimming took 3 bases from V and 5 from J, leaving 7 bases between them. The CDR3 totals 12 residues. The germline gives CDR1 LNHDA, CDR2 SQIVND (reference sequence). The CDR3, as DNA: TGTGCCAGTAGTATCGGGTTTGAGACCCAGTACTTC. It encodes CASSIGFETQYF. Based on the CDR3 plus reference TRBV19 and TRBJ2-5, the full variable domain is DGGITQSPKYLFRKEGQNVTLSCEQNLNHDAMYWYRQDPGQGLRLIYYSQIVNDFQKGDIAEGYSVSREKKESFPLTVTSAQKNPTAFYLCASSIGFETQYFGPGTRLLVL.

The chain joins TRBV18 to TRBJ1-2, with 8 nucleotides matching TRBD1. The V gene's germline CDR1 is KGHSH and CDR2 LQKENI. Germline trimming cut 0 bases from V and 5 bases from J; bases unmatched to any gene: 5. There are 15 residues in the CDR3. The CDR3: CASSPPLTGAYGYTF. The CDR3 DNA sequence: TGTGCCAGCTCACCACCCTTGACAGGGGCATATGGCTACACCTTC.

The chain has TRBV28 and TRBJ1-1; perhaps TRBD1 as D (5 bases). Germline assignment: CDR1 MDHEN and CDR2 SYDVKM. V gave up 3 bases and J gave up 0 bases, with 14 bases separating them. The CDR3 consists of 16 residues. CDR3 residues: CASSLLQGGMNTEAFF. CDR3 sequence (DNA): TGTGCCAGCAGTTTGTTGCAGGGAGGGATGAACACTGAAGCTTTCTTT.

The chain joins TRBV5-1 to TRBJ2-5; a possible D gene is TRBD2 (6 bases). Trimming left V 4 bases short and J 0 bases short, with 13 bases between. There are 15 residues in the CDR3. Germline lookup yields CDR1 SGHRS and CDR2 YFSETQ. The CDR3 DNA reads as TGCGCCAGCAGCCAAACCGGACTAAACCAAGAGACCCAGTACTTC. Encoded protein: CASSQTGLNQETQYF.

The V and J genes are TRBV7-2 and TRBJ1-1, with TRBD1 matching over 7 bases. CDR3 length equals 14 residues. Germline trimming cut 2 bases from V and 3 bases from J; bases unmatched to any gene: 3. CDR1 and CDR2 from the germline V gene are SGHTA and FQGNSA. In DNA, the CDR3 is TGTGCCAGCAGCTTATGGGACAGTGACACTGAAGCTTTCTTT. Translated, it gives CASSLWDSDTEAFF.

This clone has more than one count but fewer than ten. CDR3: CASSQAPGLAGYEQYF. CDR3 DNA sequence: TGTGCCAGCAGCCAGGCCCCGGGACTAGCGGGCTACGAGCAGTACTTC. The chain combines TRBV4-2 with TRBJ2-7; the match to TRBD2 covers 12 bases. V was pared by 3 bases and J by 3 bases, with 6 bases of the junction left unmatched. This CDR3 is 16 amino acids long. Germline values: CDR1 LGHNA, CDR2 YNFKEQ.

The gene calls are TRBV20-1 and TRBJ2-1; TRBD2 matches 11 bases. In germline, CDR1 is DFQATT, CDR2 SNEGSKA (reference sequence). The ends lost 3 bases at V and 8 bases at J; junction bases unmatched: 6. The CDR3 length is 14 residues. CDR3 residues: CSASDSGRVYEQFF. CDR3 DNA sequence: TGCAGTGCTAGTGATAGCGGGAGGGTTTATGAGCAGTTCTTC.

J is TRBJ2-5 and V is TRBV20-1; 8 nucleotides align to TRBD1. This CDR3 spans 12 amino acids. V lost 3 bases to trimming and J lost 7 bases; unmatched junction nucleotides: 4. The germline CDR1 and CDR2 sequences are DFQATT and SNEGSKA (reference sequence). In DNA, the CDR3 is TGCAGTGCTAGTGGACAGGGCGGGACCCAGTACTTC. It codes for CSASGQGGTQYF.

V usage is TRBV7-9 and J usage is TRBJ1-1, with a possible D match to TRBD1 (6 bases). CDR3 length: 15 residues. Germline lookup yields CDR1 SEHNR and CDR2 FQNEAQ (reference sequence). V dropped 6 bases and J dropped 3 bases, with 17 bases sitting between them. The DNA for the CDR3 is TGTGCCAGCAGTCGTCAGACAGGTTTGGACACTGAAGCTTTCTTT. Amino acid sequence: CASSRQTGLDTEAFF.

CDR3 loop: CSVGDTSNQPQHF. The DNA for the CDR3 is TGCAGCGTAGGGGATACCAGCAATCAGCCCCAGCATTTT. The V and J genes are TRBV29-1 and TRBJ1-5; D may be TRBD1 (5 bases). V gave up 6 bases and J gave up 1 base, with 10 bases separating them. In germline, CDR1 is SQVTM, CDR2 ANQGSEA. The CDR3 sequence is 13 residues long.

This clone has a single count. Here the CDR3 reads CASSLNAGGTDTQYF. Here the CDR3 DNA reads TGTGCCAGCAGCTTAAACGCAGGGGGCACAGATACGCAGTATTTT. This chain uses TRBV7-3 with TRBJ2-3; possible D gene TRBD1, 6 bases. V was trimmed by 1 base and J by 1 base, leaving 9 bases between them. CDR1 is SGHTA and CDR2 is FQGTGA in the germline V gene. The CDR3 is made up of 15 amino acids.

This clone was seen once. This CDR3 is CASSQGFGPYEQYF. The CDR3 coding sequence is TGTGCCAGCAGTCAGGGATTTGGTCCCTACGAGCAGTACTTC. This chain joins TRBV6-5 and TRBJ2-7, with a tentative D call TRBD1 (5 bases). CDR1 MNHEY and CDR2 SVGAGI come from the germline V gene. The CDR3 runs to 14 residues. V was cut by 5 bases and J by 2 bases, with 13 bases left in between.

This chain connects TRBV25-1 to TRBJ2-5, with TRBD1 matching over 9 bases. The junction had 9 bases not matched to a gene; V was cut back by 4 bases and J by 3 bases. From germline, CDR1 is MGHDK and CDR2 SYGVNS. This CDR3 is 16 amino acids long. The CDR3 reads CASSVAPGTGKETQYF. The CDR3 coding sequence is TGTGCCAGCAGTGTGGCTCCCGGGACAGGGAAAGAGACCCAGTACTTC.

Only one count was recorded for this clone. The chain carries TRBV19 and TRBJ2-3; 12 nucleotides line up with TRBD2. The germline CDR1 and CDR2 sequences are LNHDA and SQIVND (reference sequence). The CDR3 runs 16 residues. J lost 4 bases, V lost 6 bases, and 8 bases had no gene match. Here the CDR3 DNA reads TGTGCCAGTAGCTGGACTAGCGGGATTAGCCCAGATACGCAGTATTTT. Protein product: CASSWTSGISPDTQYF.

This CDR3 reads CASSLGDRGPLITSGNTIYF. As DNA, the CDR3 is TGCGCCAGCAGCTTGGGGGACAGGGGGCCTCTGATTACCTCTGGAAACACCATATATTTT. The chain uses TRBV5-1 and TRBJ1-3; 12 bases are shared with TRBD1. The CDR3 is 20 residues long. The V gene's germline CDR1 is SGHRS and CDR2 YFSETQ. V trimming: 0 bases; J trimming: 0 bases; junction bases outside the gene matches: 10.

The V gene is TRBV27, the J gene TRBJ2-1, with 10 bases that match TRBD2. Germline CDR1 and CDR2: MNHEY and SMNVEV (reference sequence). V shed 5 bases, J shed 6 bases, and the junction held 10 bases outside the gene matches. CDR3 length equals 16 residues. The CDR3 region is CASSPWAGTSANEQFF. The CDR3 DNA reads TGTGCCAGCAGTCCATGGGCGGGGACTAGCGCCAATGAGCAGTTCTTC.

The gene calls are TRBV24-1 and TRBJ1-2; D may be TRBD1 (5 bases). The CDR3 spans 13 residues. Between the trimmed V and J ends, which lost 5 bases and 2 bases, there was a span of 8 bases. The germline V gene has CDR1 KGHDR and CDR2 SFDVKD. Here the CDR3 reads CATSVSGNYGYTF. The CDR3 DNA reads as TGTGCCACCAGTGTCTCAGGGAACTATGGCTACACCTTC.

The CDR3 here is CASSSGGAGAYEQYF. CDR3 nucleotide sequence: TGTGCCAGCAGCTCGGGGGGCGCAGGGGCATACGAGCAGTACTTC. V gene TRBV28 combines with J gene TRBJ2-7; TRBD2 might be the D (7 bases). Germline CDR1 reads MDHEN; CDR2 reads SYDVKM. With 6 bases removed from V and 4 bases from J, the gap between germline ends came to 19 bases. The CDR3 has 15 amino acids.

A remark on this clone: Other DNA sequences in this specimen translate into the identical CDR3. This rearrangement joins TRBV7-8 to TRBJ2-1, with TRBD1 identical over 8 bases. The junction had 5 bases not matched to a gene; V was cut back by 5 bases and J by 2 bases. There are 15 residues in the CDR3. CDR1 and CDR2 (germline): SGHVS, FQNEAQ. CDR3 in amino acids: CASSPGQGPYNEQFF. The CDR3, as DNA: TGTGCCAGCAGCCCCGGACAGGGACCCTACAATGAGCAGTTCTTC.

The gene calls are TRBV12-3 or TRBV12-4 and TRBJ2-1, with 9 bases aligning to TRBD2. CDR3 length: 13 amino acids. The junction had 5 bases not matched to a gene; V was cut back by 8 bases and J by 6 bases. Here the CDR3 DNA reads TGTGCCAGCCTAGCGGGGACTGTCAATGAGCAGTTCTTC. Translation gives CASLAGTVNEQFF.

This clone was detected only once. The V and J genes are TRBV3-1 (or the pseudogene TRBV3-2) and TRBJ2-5; the match to TRBD2 covers 8 bases. The V gene's germline CDR1 is LGHDT and CDR2 YNNKEL (reference sequence). This CDR3 has 17 residues. Unmatched junction bases numbered 8, after V lost 0 bases and J lost 2 bases. The chain's CDR3 is CASSQEGIAGNQETQYF. DNA of the CDR3: TGTGCCAGCAGCCAAGAAGGGATAGCGGGAAATCAAGAGACCCAGTACTTC.

V is TRBV27 and J is TRBJ2-2; perhaps TRBD2 as D (6 bases). V lost 3 bases, J lost 1 base, and 15 bases lay in between. Germline CDR1 reads MNHEY; CDR2 reads SMNVEV (reference sequence). This CDR3 contains 17 residues. This CDR3 reads CASSFSGYGLNTGELFF. The CDR3 nucleotides are TGTGCCAGCAGTTTTAGCGGCTACGGCCTGAACACCGGGGAGCTGTTTTTT.

The chain couples TRBV2 to TRBJ2-1; 7 bases agree with TRBD2. CDR3 length equals 12 residues. Trimming cost V 4 bases and J 7 bases; bases outside gene matches: 1. Germline-derived CDR1 and CDR2 are SNHLY and FYNNEI. CDR3: CASSVGGNEQFF. DNA for the CDR3: TGTGCCAGCAGTGTCGGGGGGAATGAGCAGTTCTTC.

The chain combines TRBV6-5 with TRBJ1-5, with 8 positions matching TRBD1. This CDR3 is 15 amino acids long. Germline assignment: CDR1 MNHEY and CDR2 SVGAGI. V gave up 5 bases and J gave up 5 bases; unmatched junction bases: 8. The CDR3 DNA reads TGTGCCAGCAGTCCTACCCGGACAGGGTATCAGCCCCAGCATTTT. It codes for CASSPTRTGYQPQHF.

This chain connects TRBV29-1 to TRBJ2-3; perhaps TRBD2 as D (7 bases). Germline lookup yields CDR1 SQVTM and CDR2 ANQGSEA. Trimming cost V 7 bases and J 5 bases, with 22 bases left between them. This CDR3 spans 15 amino acids. CDR3 in DNA: TGCAGCGGGGGGGGCCTGACTAGTAAGGGAGATACGCAGTATTTT. Protein: CSGGGLTSKGDTQYF.

The chain joins TRBV6-1 to TRBJ2-2; the D gene is possibly TRBD1 (6 bases). The last part of the DNA fits TRBJ1-3 better; the J call may be wrong. CDR3 length: 15 amino acids. Germline V lookup: CDR1 MNHNS, CDR2 SASEGT. The chain's CDR3 is CASSEQGHSGNTIYF. As DNA, the CDR3 is TGTGCCAGCAGTGAACAGGGACATTCTGGAAACACCATATATTTT.

V and J are TRBV15 and TRBJ1-4; possibly TRBD1 for D (5 bases). In germline, CDR1 is LNHNV, CDR2 YYDKDF (reference sequence). Trimming removed 0 bases from V and 7 bases from J, with 12 bases in between. The CDR3 consists of 15 residues. This CDR3 reads CATSRDTGLGEKLFF. CDR3 DNA: TGTGCCACCAGCAGAGATACAGGTCTCGGTGAAAAACTGTTTTTT. The whole variable domain, remainder taken from reference TRBV15 and TRBJ1-4, is DAMVIQNPRYQVTQFGKPVTLSCSQTLNHNVMYWYQQKSSQAPKLLFHYYDKDFNNEADTPDNFQSRRPNTSFCFLDIRSPGLGDTAMYLCATSRDTGLGEKLFFGSGTQLSVL.

The genes are TRBV28 and TRBJ2-1; TRBD2 matches at 12 bases. Germline CDR1 MDHEN, CDR2 SYDVKM. V trimming: 6 bases; J trimming: 4 bases; junction bases outside the gene matches: 4. This CDR3 is 15 amino acids long. In DNA, the CDR3 is TGTGCCAGCAGGACGACTAGCGGGAGATACAATGAGCAGTTCTTC. Protein product: CASRTTSGRYNEQFF.

Remarks on this clone: Additional DNA sequences in this sample encode the identical CDR3. The chain carries TRBV7-3 and TRBJ2-3; 9 nucleotides align to TRBD1. V lost 5 bases and J lost 1; bases outside the gene matches: 1. The CDR3 runs to 14 residues. CDR1 and CDR2 (germline): SGHTA, FQGTGA. The CDR3 coding sequence is TGTGCCAGCAGCCGGGACAGGGGCACAGATACGCAGTATTTT. Translating gives CASSRDRGTDTQYF.

The V call is TRBV28, the J call TRBJ1-5, with D possibly TRBD1 on 5 matching bases. CDR3 length equals 15 residues. With 3 bases removed from V and 7 bases from J, the gap between germline ends came to 16 bases. Looked up from germline, CDR1 is MDHEN and CDR2 is SYDVKM. The CDR3 bases are TGTGCCAGCAGTTTTAGGCAGGGTGTAGGACAGCCCCAGCATTTT. Its translation: CASSFRQGVGQPQHF.

The chain carries TRBV28 and TRBJ2-7; TRBD1 is a possible D gene (5 bases). Germline V gives CDR1 MDHEN, CDR2 SYDVKM. Trimming pared 7 bases from V and 7 bases from J, leaving 14 bases between. The CDR3 consists of 12 residues. CDR3 nucleotide sequence: TGTGCCAGCACAAGGGGTACGATGGAGCAGTACTTC. This codes for CASTRGTMEQYF.

V and J are TRBV7-2 and TRBJ1-1, with D unresolved. Germline V lookup: CDR1 SGHTA, CDR2 FQGNSA. The CDR3 sequence is 14 residues long. Trimming left V 4 bases short and J 10 bases short, with 19 bases between. Here the CDR3 reads CASSSMGHPGGAFF. The CDR3 coding sequence is TGTGCCAGCAGCTCGATGGGCCACCCCGGAGGAGCTTTCTTT.